The 5 T cell receptor beta chains below were found in one sample sequenced in a study of blood T cell repertoires in COVID-19. Profiled with immunoSEQ multiplex PCR; TCRdb holds only in-frame clones, not every one. The profile covers 230,000 or so clones, with about 88% appearing a single time and 4% to 5% taken by the ten largest. The sample consisted of peripheral blood. The source is a woman between 35 and 50 years old who had recovered from COVID-19.

The J gene is TRBJ2-2, the V gene TRBV5-4; 7 nucleotides line up with TRBD1. The junction had 9 bases not matched to a gene; V was cut back by 4 bases and J by 6 bases. The germline V gene has CDR1 SGHNT and CDR2 YYREEE (reference sequence). This CDR3 is built from 15 residues. The CDR3 sequence: CASSPPDRIAGELFF. For the CDR3, the DNA is TGTGCCAGCAGCCCCCCGGACAGGATAGCCGGGGAGCTGTTTTTT.

This clone was counted between two and nine times. The rearrangement uses TRBV18 and TRBJ2-1; no definite D call. Germline V gene data show CDR1 as KGHSH and CDR2 as LQKENI. Trimming removed 3 bases from V and 2 bases from J, with 2 bases in between. The CDR3 consists of 12 residues. The CDR3 DNA reads as TGTGCCAGCTCACCTACCTACAATGAGCAGTTCTTC. Amino acids: CASSPTYNEQFF.

This clone has just one count. This chain links TRBV12-3 or TRBV12-4 with TRBJ1-1; weak D call: TRBD1 (5 bases). The V and J ends lost 5 bases and 5 bases respectively, with 9 bases between them. The CDR3 has 12 residues. The CDR3 DNA is TGTGCCAGCAGTAAACGGGGGACTGAAGCTTTCTTT. Amino acid sequence: CASSKRGTEAFF.

The chain uses TRBV19 and TRBJ2-5, with TRBD2 matching over 7 bases. The CDR3 consists of 15 residues. J lost 1 base, V lost 5 bases, and 7 bases had no gene match. CDR1 LNHDA and CDR2 SQIVND come from the germline V gene (reference sequence). The CDR3 protein is CASSALGTTQETQYF. The DNA of the CDR3 is TGTGCCAGTAGTGCACTCGGGACTACCCAAGAGACCCAGTACTTC.

The chain combines TRBV2 with TRBJ2-5; weak D call: TRBD2 (6 bases). In germline, CDR1 is SNHLY, CDR2 FYNNEI. The CDR3 consists of 14 residues. V was trimmed by 11 bases and J by 1 base, leaving 17 bases between them. The CDR3 protein is CALRTWEAQETQYF. The DNA for the CDR3 is TGTGCCTTAAGAACCTGGGAGGCCCAAGAGACCCAGTACTTC.